This T cell receptor beta chain was sequenced during a study of tumor-infiltrating lymphocytes in localized non-small cell lung cancer. Overall study: Tumor tissue and non-adjacent uninvolved lung came from each patient.

This CDR3 has 16 amino acids. Losses at the gene ends were 0 bases for V and 6 bases for J; bases not matched to a gene: 10. Germline assignment: CDR1 SGHDT and CDR2 YYEEEE. Only in-frame clones appear in the TCRdb table, and some are missing; sequencing was by immunoSEQ multiplex PCR. This sample yields some 9,700 clones, of which roughly 79% are seen a single time; approximately 6.9% belongs to the top ten. This clone occurred once. The chain is built from TRBV5-6 and TRBJ2-3; the match to TRBD1 covers 7 bases. The sample comprised uninvolved lung tissue not adjacent to the tumor. The receptor was derived from a human donor with non-small cell lung cancer. The CDR3 here is CASSLADRQGPDTQYF. Written as DNA, the CDR3 is TGTGCCAGCAGCTTGGCCGATAGACAGGGCCCCGATACGCAGTATTTT.